The next 11 T cell receptor beta chains were all read from a single sample in a study of lymphopenia after photon versus proton radiotherapy. The protocol was immunoSEQ multiplex PCR, while the TCRdb copy is restricted to in-frame clones and leaves out a portion. The sample shows thousands of clones, more than 85% of them seen only once. The sample in question was peripheral blood, obtained from a patient treated with photon-based radiotherapy. All receptors derive from a woman in her 70s with pancreatic cancer.

Only one count was recorded for this clone. This chain links TRBV28 with TRBJ2-3; TRBD2 might be the D (6 bases). There are 14 residues in the CDR3. Trimming took off 3 bases at V and 5 bases at J, with 12 bases between the two ends. From germline, CDR1 is MDHEN and CDR2 SYDVKM. The CDR3 sequence is CASSLPGDGDTQYF. The CDR3 DNA is TGTGCCAGCAGTTTGCCGGGAGACGGAGATACGCAGTATTTT.

The chain uses TRBV7-8 and TRBJ1-5, with no clear D. V was trimmed by 5 bases and J by 4 bases, leaving 6 bases between them. CDR3 size: 12 residues. Germline assignment: CDR1 SGHVS and CDR2 FQNEAQ. CDR3 sequence (DNA): TGTGCCAGCAGCCTACTGAATCAGCCCCAGCATTTT. Translated: CASSLLNQPQHF.

The chain couples TRBV7-3 to TRBJ2-1; 9 bases map to TRBD2. This CDR3 is built from 14 residues. CDR1 and CDR2 (germline): SGHTA, FQGTGA. The V and J ends lost 2 bases and 7 bases, in that order; junction bases with no gene match: 3. The DNA for the CDR3 is TGTGCCAGCAGCTTAGCGGGAGGGAGGAATGAGCAGTTCTTC. Translation: CASSLAGGRNEQFF.

J is TRBJ2-1 and V is TRBV7-9; tentatively, D is TRBD1 or TRBD2 (5 bases each). The CDR3 runs to 15 residues. V was trimmed by 5 bases and J by 7 bases, leaving 18 bases between them. In germline, CDR1 is SEHNR, CDR2 FQNEAQ (reference sequence). The CDR3 spells CASSPNGDATNEQFF. The DNA of the CDR3 is TGTGCCAGCAGCCCTAATGGGGACGCAACTAATGAGCAGTTCTTC. The complete variable domain, with remaining parts taken from reference TRBV7-9 and TRBJ2-1, reads DTGVSQNPRHKITKRGQNVTFRCDPISEHNRLYWYRQTLGQGPEFLTYFQNEAQLEKSRLLSDRFSAERPKGSFSTLEIQRTEQGDSAMYLCASSPNGDATNEQFFGPGTRLTVL.

This clone was observed once. The rearrangement uses TRBV4-1 and TRBJ2-7, with D possibly being TRBD2 (5 bases). Trimming took 0 bases from V and 3 from J, leaving 15 bases between them. The CDR3 runs to 16 residues. In germline, CDR1 is MGHRA, CDR2 YSYEKL. CDR3 DNA sequence: TGCGCCAGCAGCCAAGAAGGTGACGCCGAGGGCTACGAGCAGTACTTC. This encodes CASSQEGDAEGYEQYF.

The chain has TRBV11-2 and TRBJ2-5; 11 bases agree with TRBD2. The V segment lost 5 bases and the J segment 3 bases; nucleotides outside the gene matches: 2. This CDR3 has 14 residues. The germline V gene encodes CDR1 SGHAT and CDR2 FQNNGV. CDR3 sequence reads: CASSKGLAEETQYF. In nucleotides, the CDR3 is TGTGCCAGCAGCAAGGGACTAGCGGAAGAGACCCAGTACTTC.

The gene calls are TRBV5-1 and TRBJ2-3; no clear D. This CDR3 comprises 14 residues. CDR1 is SGHRS and CDR2 is YFSETQ in the germline V gene. Trimming pared 0 bases from V and 4 bases from J, leaving 9 bases between. The CDR3 protein is CASSLGVIPDTQYF. The CDR3 DNA sequence: TGCGCCAGCAGCTTGGGAGTTATCCCAGATACGCAGTATTTT.

The gene calls are TRBV5-1 and TRBJ2-7; D ambiguous. Trimming shortened V by 0 bases and J by 2 bases, and 15 bases separated the two germline ends. The CDR3 spans 16 residues. Germline-derived CDR1 and CDR2 are SGHRS and YFSETQ. As DNA, the CDR3 is TGCGCCAGCAGCTTGGCACCCGGTCAGGTGGCCTACGAGCAGTACTTC. It encodes CASSLAPGQVAYEQYF.

The chain links TRBV29-1 to TRBJ2-1, with 7 nucleotides matching TRBD2. Per the germline V gene, CDR1 is SQVTM and CDR2 is ANQGSEA. The length of the CDR3 is 13 residues. V gave up 3 bases and J gave up 4 bases; unmatched junction bases: 3. This CDR3 is CSVDRGSYNEQFF. The CDR3 region has the DNA TGCAGCGTTGACCGCGGGAGTTACAATGAGCAGTTCTTC.

This sequence joins TRBV19 and TRBJ1-2, with D unclear. This CDR3 is built from 16 residues. The V gene lost 3 bases and the J gene lost 4 bases, with 18 bases spanning the gap. Looked up from germline, CDR1 is LNHDA and CDR2 is SQIVND (reference sequence). The CDR3 DNA reads as TGTGCCAGTAGTATGGAGCGGTTGGGGAGGAGCTATGGCTACACCTTC. Translation: CASSMERLGRSYGYTF. Looking up the rest from reference TRBV19 and TRBJ1-2 gives the full variable domain: DGGITQSPKYLFRKEGQNVTLSCEQNLNHDAMYWYRQDPGQGLRLIYYSQIVNDFQKGDIAEGYSVSREKKESFPLTVTSAQKNPTAFYLCASSMERLGRSYGYTFGSGTRLTVV.

This clone showed up just a few times. The J gene is TRBJ2-2, the V gene TRBV28; maybe TRBD2 (5 bases). The V end was cut by 5 bases, the J end by 2 bases, with 18 bases between. Germline CDR1 and CDR2: MDHEN and SYDVKM. The CDR3 runs 17 residues. The CDR3 region is CASSVPRGTINTGELFF. CDR3 nucleotides: TGTGCCAGCAGTGTACCCCGGGGTACTATTAACACCGGGGAGCTGTTTTTT.